This T cell receptor (beta chain) appears in the sequencing data of a study of blood T cell repertoires in COVID-19. The germline CDR1 and CDR2 sequences are MGHRA and YSYEKL. The CDR3 is 14 amino acids. Trimming cost V 4 bases and J 2 bases; bases outside gene matches: 1. This clone was seen only once. Profiling relied on immunoSEQ multiplex PCR, and the TCRdb table lists in-frame clones only, not all of them. The sample carries over 45,000 clones, around 85% recorded once. The sequenced sample was peripheral blood. The origin of this receptor is a man aged 50-60 years with active COVID-19. V gene TRBV4-1 combines with J gene TRBJ1-5, with 8 bases identical to TRBD1. CDR3 nucleotide sequence: TGCGCCAGCAGCCCGGACAGGGGCAATCAGCCCCAGCATTTT. This sequence encodes CASSPDRGNQPQHF.